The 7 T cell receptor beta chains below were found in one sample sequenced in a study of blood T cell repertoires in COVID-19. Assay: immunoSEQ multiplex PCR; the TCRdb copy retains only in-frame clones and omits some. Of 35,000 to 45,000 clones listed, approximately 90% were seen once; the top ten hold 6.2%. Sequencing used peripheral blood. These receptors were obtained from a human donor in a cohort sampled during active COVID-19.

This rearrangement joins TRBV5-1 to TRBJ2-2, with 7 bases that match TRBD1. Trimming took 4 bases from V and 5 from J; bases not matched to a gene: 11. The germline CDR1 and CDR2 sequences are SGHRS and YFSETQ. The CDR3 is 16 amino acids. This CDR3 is CASSGDRAVRTGELFF. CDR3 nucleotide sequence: TGCGCCAGCAGCGGCGACAGGGCGGTAAGAACCGGGGAGCTGTTTTTT.

The CDR3 spells CASSTKQGRARNTIYF. The CDR3 DNA is TGTGCCAGTAGTACCAAACAGGGGAGAGCGCGAAACACCATATATTTT. The chain carries TRBV19 and TRBJ1-3; 7 positions agree with TRBD1. Germline assignment: CDR1 LNHDA and CDR2 SQIVND (reference sequence). V shed 4 bases and J 5 bases; nucleotides not matched to a gene: 11. The CDR3 contains 16 residues.

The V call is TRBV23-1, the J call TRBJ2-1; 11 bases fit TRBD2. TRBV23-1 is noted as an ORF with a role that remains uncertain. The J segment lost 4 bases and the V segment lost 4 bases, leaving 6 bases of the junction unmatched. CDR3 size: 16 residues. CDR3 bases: TGCGCCAGCAGTCCCCCGGGACTAGCGGATTACAATGAGCAGTTCTTC. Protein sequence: CASSPPGLADYNEQFF.

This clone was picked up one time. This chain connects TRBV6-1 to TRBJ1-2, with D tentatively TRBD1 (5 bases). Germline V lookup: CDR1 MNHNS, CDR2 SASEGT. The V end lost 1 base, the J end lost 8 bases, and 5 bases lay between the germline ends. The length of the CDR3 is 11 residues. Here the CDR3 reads CASSEGGGYTF. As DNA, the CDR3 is TGTGCCAGCAGTGAAGGGGGCGGCTACACCTTC.

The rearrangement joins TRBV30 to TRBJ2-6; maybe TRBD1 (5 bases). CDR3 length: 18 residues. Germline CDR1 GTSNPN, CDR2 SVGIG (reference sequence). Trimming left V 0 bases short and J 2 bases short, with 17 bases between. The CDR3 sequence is CAWSVLAAGPTGANVLTF. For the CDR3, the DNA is TGTGCCTGGAGTGTTTTAGCAGCAGGGCCAACTGGGGCCAACGTCCTGACTTTC.

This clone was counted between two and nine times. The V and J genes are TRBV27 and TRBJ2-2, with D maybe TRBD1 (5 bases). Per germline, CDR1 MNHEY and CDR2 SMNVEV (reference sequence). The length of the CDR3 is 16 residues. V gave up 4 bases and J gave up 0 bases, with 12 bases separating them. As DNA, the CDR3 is TGTGCCAGCAGTTCCCCTATGACAGCGAACACCGGGGAGCTGTTTTTT. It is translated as CASSSPMTANTGELFF.

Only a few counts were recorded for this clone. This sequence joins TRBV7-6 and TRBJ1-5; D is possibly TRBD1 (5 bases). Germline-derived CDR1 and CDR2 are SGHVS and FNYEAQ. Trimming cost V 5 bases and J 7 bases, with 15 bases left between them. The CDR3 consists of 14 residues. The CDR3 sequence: CASSRGTGRQPQHF. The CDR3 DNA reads TGTGCCAGCAGCCGTGGGACGGGGAGGCAGCCCCAGCATTTT.